These T cell receptor beta chains were read from a single sample in a study of T cells after yellow fever vaccination. TCRdb redid the calling of the 5' RACE reads with MiXCR, one entry per CDR3 protein. The table has a few hundred thousand distinct CDR3 sequences, 8.7% seen once. Sequencing used CD4+ T cells sorted from PBMCs, obtained 5 days after the yellow fever booster vaccination. These receptors were collected from a man in his late teens or twenties who received the YFV17D yellow fever vaccine. Each CDR3 is given with its conserved first and last residue. Fields, in order: V gene, CDR3 length, clone size, J gene, D gene, CDR3 DNA, CDR3 protein. D genes are given only for firm matches. Not every row has a clone size; where given, it reads once, few, many or a size class.

V gene: TRBV18; CDR3 length: 13; clone size: few; J gene: TRBJ1-2; D gene: .; CDR3 DNA: TGTGCCAGCTCACCGGATCAGAGGTCTGGCTACACCTTC; CDR3 protein: CASSPDQRSGYTF
V gene: TRBV7-9; CDR3 length: 14; clone size: .; J gene: TRBJ1-2; D gene: .; CDR3 DNA: TGTGCCAGCAGCTGGGAGGGGGTCCACTATGGCTACACCTTC; CDR3 protein: CASSWEGVHYGYTF
V gene: TRBV5-1; CDR3 length: 14; clone size: many; J gene: TRBJ2-2; D gene: .; CDR3 DNA: TGCGCCAGCATCAAGGACGGGAACACCGGGGAGCTGTTTTTT; CDR3 protein: CASIKDGNTGELFF
V gene: TRBV20-1; CDR3 length: 11; clone size: few; J gene: TRBJ1-1; D gene: .; CDR3 DNA: TGCAGTGCTGCCCTTCCTACTGAAGCTTTCTTT; CDR3 protein: CSAALPTEAFF
V gene: TRBV20-1; CDR3 length: 14; clone size: few; J gene: TRBJ1-2; D gene: .; CDR3 DNA: TGCAGTGCCCCCCCCGGAAGTTCTAACTATGGCTACACCTTC; CDR3 protein: CSAPPGSSNYGYTF
V gene: TRBV30; CDR3 length: 14; clone size: .; J gene: TRBJ1-2; D gene: .; CDR3 DNA: TGTGCCTGGAGGGCGAGGGGCAGGGGAAGTGGCTACACCTTC; CDR3 protein: CAWRARGRGSGYTF
V gene: TRBV12-3/TRBV12-4; CDR3 length: 13; clone size: few; J gene: TRBJ2-1; D gene: TRBD1; CDR3 DNA: TGTGCCAGCAGCCTTAGAGGGGGCTATGAGCAGTTCTTC; CDR3 protein: CASSLRGGYEQFF
V gene: TRBV6-5; CDR3 length: 15; clone size: .; J gene: TRBJ2-7; D gene: .; CDR3 DNA: TGTGCCAGCAGTTACAGGGATCATGGCTCCTACGAGCAGTACTTC; CDR3 protein: CASSYRDHGSYEQYF
V gene: TRBV11-2; CDR3 length: 12; clone size: many; J gene: TRBJ2-1; D gene: TRBD1; CDR3 DNA: TGTGCCAGCAGCCCGGACAGGGTTGTGCAGTTCTTC; CDR3 protein: CASSPDRVVQFF
V gene: TRBV12-3/TRBV12-4; CDR3 length: 13; clone size: .; J gene: TRBJ1-3; D gene: TRBD1; CDR3 DNA: TGTGCCAGCAGTCGGGAGGGTTCAGGGGGCGAATATTTT; CDR3 protein: CASSREGSGGEYF
V gene: TRBV12-3/TRBV12-4; CDR3 length: 16; clone size: few; J gene: TRBJ2-7; D gene: .; CDR3 DNA: TGTGCCAGCAGTCCCAAGAGGTACAGGGGAGGTTACGAGCAGTACTTC; CDR3 protein: CASSPKRYRGGYEQYF
V gene: TRBV29-1; CDR3 length: 14; clone size: few; J gene: TRBJ2-4; D gene: TRBD1; CDR3 DNA: TGCAGCGTTGCTGAGGGGGCGCGAGGCACCATTCAGTACTTC; CDR3 protein: CSVAEGARGTIQYF
V gene: TRBV5-1; CDR3 length: 15; clone size: few; J gene: TRBJ1-6; D gene: .; CDR3 DNA: TGCGCCAGCAGCTTGGACCCCTCGAATGATTCACCCCTCCACTTT; CDR3 protein: CASSLDPSNDSPLHF
V gene: TRBV12-3/TRBV12-4; CDR3 length: 13; clone size: few; J gene: TRBJ1-2; D gene: .; CDR3 DNA: TGTGCCAGCAGTTTGCGGGGTGACTATGGCTACACCTTC; CDR3 protein: CASSLRGDYGYTF
V gene: TRBV28; CDR3 length: 14; clone size: .; J gene: TRBJ1-2; D gene: .; CDR3 DNA: TGTGCCAGCACCATACCCGGGGGGGCCTATGGCTACACCTTC; CDR3 protein: CASTIPGGAYGYTF
V gene: TRBV11-3; CDR3 length: 12; clone size: .; J gene: TRBJ2-1; D gene: .; CDR3 DNA: TGTGCCAGCAGCCCCGGGACCCCGGGGGAGTTCTTC; CDR3 protein: CASSPGTPGEFF
V gene: TRBV23-1; CDR3 length: 15; clone size: few; J gene: TRBJ1-1; D gene: .; CDR3 DNA: TGCGCCAGCCTACCAGGTGGAAGCCCCAACACTGAAGCTTTCTTT; CDR3 protein: CASLPGGSPNTEAFF
V gene: TRBV3-1; CDR3 length: 16; clone size: .; J gene: TRBJ1-4; D gene: .; CDR3 DNA: TGTGCCAGCAGCCAAGCCCGGGTAGCAACTAATGAAAAACTGTTTTTT; CDR3 protein: CASSQARVATNEKLFF
V gene: TRBV19; CDR3 length: 13; clone size: few; J gene: TRBJ1-1; D gene: .; CDR3 DNA: TGTGCCAGTAGTATCGTACCTTCGACTGAAGCTTTCTTT; CDR3 protein: CASSIVPSTEAFF
V gene: TRBV9; CDR3 length: 13; clone size: .; J gene: TRBJ2-1; D gene: .; CDR3 DNA: TGTGCCAGCAGCGTAGGCGTCGGCAATGAGCAGTTCTTC; CDR3 protein: CASSVGVGNEQFF
V gene: TRBV5-4; CDR3 length: 15; clone size: .; J gene: TRBJ2-3; D gene: TRBD1; CDR3 DNA: TGTGCCAGCAGGGACAGGGGGATGCGTTCAGATACGCAGTATTTT; CDR3 protein: CASRDRGMRSDTQYF
V gene: TRBV5-4; CDR3 length: 14; clone size: .; J gene: TRBJ2-5; D gene: TRBD2; CDR3 DNA: TGTGCCAGCAGCTTGGATGGGGGGGGAGAGACCCAGTACTTC; CDR3 protein: CASSLDGGGETQYF
V gene: TRBV7-7; CDR3 length: 14; clone size: .; J gene: TRBJ2-3; D gene: .; CDR3 DNA: TGTGCCAGCAGCCCCGTAGCGATGCCCACCCAGCAGTATTTT; CDR3 protein: CASSPVAMPTQQYF
V gene: TRBV18; CDR3 length: 16; clone size: many; J gene: TRBJ2-1; D gene: TRBD2; CDR3 DNA: TGTGCCAGCTCACCTTCCCTAGCGGGGGGGCCCAATGAGCAGTTCTTC; CDR3 protein: CASSPSLAGGPNEQFF
V gene: TRBV12-3/TRBV12-4; CDR3 length: 18; clone size: few; J gene: TRBJ2-3; D gene: TRBD2; CDR3 DNA: TGTGCCAGCAGTAGGGTAGCGGGGGGGACACTCCGCACAGATACGCAGTATTTT; CDR3 protein: CASSRVAGGTLRTDTQYF
V gene: TRBV20-1; CDR3 length: 12; clone size: few; J gene: TRBJ2-7; D gene: .; CDR3 DNA: TGCAGTGCTAGGGTCGACAGCTACGAGCAGTACTTC; CDR3 protein: CSARVDSYEQYF
V gene: TRBV2; CDR3 length: 14; clone size: .; J gene: TRBJ2-3; D gene: TRBD2; CDR3 DNA: TGTGCCAGCAGTGTAACTAGCGGGGGTGGGGCGCAGTATTTT; CDR3 protein: CASSVTSGGGAQYF
V gene: TRBV5-1; CDR3 length: 14; clone size: few; J gene: TRBJ2-5; D gene: .; CDR3 DNA: TGCGCCAGCCAAAGTACAGGGTACCAAGAGACCCAGTACTTC; CDR3 protein: CASQSTGYQETQYF
V gene: TRBV12-3/TRBV12-4; CDR3 length: 13; clone size: many; J gene: TRBJ2-7; D gene: .; CDR3 DNA: TGTGCCAGCAGTTTCCGCCCAACTTCTGAGCAGTACTTC; CDR3 protein: CASSFRPTSEQYF
V gene: TRBV5-1; CDR3 length: 13; clone size: .; J gene: TRBJ1-2; D gene: .; CDR3 DNA: TGCGCCAGCAGCTTGGGAAATAAGGATGGCTACACCTTC; CDR3 protein: CASSLGNKDGYTF
V gene: TRBV5-5; CDR3 length: 14; clone size: many; J gene: TRBJ2-5; D gene: .; CDR3 DNA: TGTGCCAGCAGGAACCTGTTAAACCAAGAGACCCAGTACTTC; CDR3 protein: CASRNLLNQETQYF
V gene: TRBV3-1; CDR3 length: 15; clone size: few; J gene: TRBJ2-5; D gene: TRBD2; CDR3 DNA: TGTGCCAGCAGCCAAGGGGGACTAGGAGGGGAGACCCAGTACTTC; CDR3 protein: CASSQGGLGGETQYF
V gene: TRBV10-3; CDR3 length: 15; clone size: .; J gene: TRBJ1-5; D gene: .; CDR3 DNA: TGTGCCATCAGTGATGTGGTCTCGTTACAGGAGCCCCAGCATTTT; CDR3 protein: CAISDVVSLQEPQHF
V gene: TRBV11-2; CDR3 length: 17; clone size: few; J gene: TRBJ2-1; D gene: TRBD2; CDR3 DNA: TGTGCCAGCAGCTTAGGGTACGTAGCGGGGGCCGAAAATGAGCAGTTCTTC; CDR3 protein: CASSLGYVAGAENEQFF
V gene: TRBV28; CDR3 length: 12; clone size: .; J gene: TRBJ1-1; D gene: .; CDR3 DNA: TGTGCCAGCAGTTTATTGCGGGGTTCGGCTTTCTTT; CDR3 protein: CASSLLRGSAFF
V gene: TRBV18; CDR3 length: 14; clone size: few; J gene: TRBJ2-7; D gene: .; CDR3 DNA: TGTGCCAGCTCCCTCTTCCGGGATTCCTACGAGCAGTACTTC; CDR3 protein: CASSLFRDSYEQYF
V gene: TRBV19; CDR3 length: 13; clone size: few; J gene: TRBJ2-2; D gene: .; CDR3 DNA: TGTGCCAGTATCGAGACAAACACCGGGGAGCTGTTTTTT; CDR3 protein: CASIETNTGELFF
V gene: TRBV18; CDR3 length: 17; clone size: few; J gene: TRBJ2-1; D gene: .; CDR3 DNA: TGTGCCAGCTCACAGCCACAATTGACAGGCCGATACAATGAGCAGTTCTTC; CDR3 protein: CASSQPQLTGRYNEQFF
V gene: TRBV27; CDR3 length: 14; clone size: few; J gene: TRBJ2-5; D gene: TRBD2; CDR3 DNA: TGTGCCAGCAGACTAGCGGGGCTCCAAGAGACCCAGTACTTC; CDR3 protein: CASRLAGLQETQYF
V gene: TRBV5-1; CDR3 length: 13; clone size: few; J gene: TRBJ1-2; D gene: .; CDR3 DNA: TGCGCCAGCAGCTTGAACGGGGACTATGGCTACACCTTC; CDR3 protein: CASSLNGDYGYTF
V gene: TRBV7-2; CDR3 length: 14; clone size: .; J gene: TRBJ2-3; D gene: .; CDR3 DNA: TGTGCCAGCAGCTCTGGATCCAGGGGAGATACGCAGTATTTT; CDR3 protein: CASSSGSRGDTQYF
V gene: TRBV20-1; CDR3 length: 15; clone size: many; J gene: TRBJ2-5; D gene: .; CDR3 DNA: TGCAGTGCACGCAAACCCGGGGCTCGACAAGAGACCCAGTACTTC; CDR3 protein: CSARKPGARQETQYF
V gene: TRBV11-2; CDR3 length: 18; clone size: .; J gene: TRBJ2-1; D gene: TRBD2; CDR3 DNA: TGTGCCAGCAGCTTAATTGCTAGCGGGGGCTATTCTATAAATGAGCAGTTCTTC; CDR3 protein: CASSLIASGGYSINEQFF
V gene: TRBV5-1; CDR3 length: 13; clone size: many; J gene: TRBJ2-7; D gene: .; CDR3 DNA: TGCGCCAGCAGCTTGGATAACAAATACGAGCAGTACTTC; CDR3 protein: CASSLDNKYEQYF
V gene: TRBV9; CDR3 length: 17; clone size: .; J gene: TRBJ2-5; D gene: .; CDR3 DNA: TGTGCCAGCAGCCCCCTGGGAGGGGGCTCACCCCAAGAGACCCAGTACTTC; CDR3 protein: CASSPLGGGSPQETQYF